The 13 T cell receptor beta chains presented below share a single source sample, sequenced in a study of blood T cell repertoires in COVID-19. Sequencing was performed with immunoSEQ multiplex PCR; in TCRdb, only in-frame clones are kept and a portion is missing. The sample gives 100,000 to 150,000 clones, roughly 85% of which show up once; about 25% is in the top ten. The material sequenced was peripheral blood. The receptors derive from a human donor in a cohort sampled during active COVID-19.

The rearrangement uses TRBV7-9 and TRBJ2-5, with a tentative D call TRBD1 (5 bases). Germline V lookup: CDR1 SEHNR, CDR2 FQNEAQ (reference sequence). Trimming stripped 2 bases from V and 3 bases from J, with 7 bases between. CDR3 length: 13 residues. The CDR3 here is CASSLKGEETQYF. The DNA of the CDR3 is TGTGCCAGCAGCTTAAAAGGGGAAGAGACCCAGTACTTC.

This clone is a singleton in its sample. The rearrangement joins TRBV10-3 to TRBJ1-5, with 8 positions matching TRBD1. Germline values: CDR1 ENHRY, CDR2 SYGVKD. The CDR3 is 15 amino acids. V lost 3 bases and J lost 5; bases outside the gene matches: 6. CDR3 sequence: CAISDGLTGDQPQHF. DNA of the CDR3: TGTGCCATCAGTGATGGTTTGACAGGGGATCAGCCCCAGCATTTT.

The rearrangement joins TRBV19 to TRBJ2-7; 13 bases align to TRBD2. This CDR3 is built from 15 residues. Germline V gene sequence: CDR1 LNHDA, CDR2 SQIVND (reference sequence). The V gene end was trimmed by 5 bases and the J gene end by 4 bases; junction bases not matched to a gene: 5. Written as DNA, the CDR3 is TGTGCCAGTAGTCTAGGACTAGCGGGGGATTACGAGCAGTACTTC. Its protein product is CASSLGLAGDYEQYF.

The CDR3 DNA follows: TGTGCCACCAGCAGAGAACTTAGCAATCAGCCCCAGCATTTT. This codes for CATSRELSNQPQHF. This chain uses TRBV15 with TRBJ1-5; no clear D gene. Per germline, CDR1 LNHNV and CDR2 YYDKDF (reference sequence). This CDR3 has 14 amino acids. The ends were cut back, 0 bases at V and 0 bases at J, with 3 bases in the middle.

This chain joins TRBV20-1 and TRBJ2-7, with a weak D call TRBD1 (6 bases). V was shortened by 4 bases and J by 2 bases, with 6 bases between the two germline ends. The CDR3 loop spans 11 amino acids. CDR1 is DFQATT and CDR2 is SNEGSKA in the germline V gene (reference sequence). DNA for the CDR3: TGCAGTGCTAACAGGGCCTACGAGCAGTACTTC. Translation gives CSANRAYEQYF.

In DNA, the CDR3 is TGTGCCAGCAGCTTATCCGTCGGGTCCGATACGCAGTATTTT. Amino acid sequence: CASSLSVGSDTQYF. This sequence joins TRBV7-2 and TRBJ2-3; no clear D gene. Germline values: CDR1 SGHTA, CDR2 FQGNSA. Trimming cost V 2 bases and J 6 bases, with 12 bases left between them. This CDR3 has 14 amino acids.

V usage is TRBV10-2 and J usage is TRBJ1-3; D is unresolved. Between the trimmed V and J ends, which lost 8 bases and 0 bases, there was a span of 14 bases. The germline CDR1 and CDR2 sequences are WSHSY and SAAADI. The CDR3 spans 15 residues. For the CDR3, the DNA is TGCGCCAGCGCCCGTGGTTTTAGCTCTGGAAACACCATATATTTT. This sequence encodes CASARGFSSGNTIYF.

The V call is TRBV27, the J call TRBJ2-3, with D uncertain. Germline V lookup: CDR1 MNHEY, CDR2 SMNVEV (reference sequence). The CDR3 sequence is 14 residues long. The V end lost 2 bases, the J end lost 2 bases, and 8 bases lay between the germline ends. The DNA for the CDR3 is TGTGCCAGCAGTTTAGATACTCTCACAGATACGCAGTATTTT. Protein product: CASSLDTLTDTQYF.

The chain links TRBV28 to TRBJ1-5; weak D call: TRBD1 (6 bases). This CDR3 has 14 amino acids. Trimming pared 1 base from V and 6 bases from J, leaving 10 bases between. Germline CDR1 reads MDHEN; CDR2 reads SYDVKM. Here the CDR3 reads CASSLFTGLQPQHF. The CDR3 DNA sequence: TGTGCCAGCAGTTTATTTACAGGGCTTCAGCCCCAGCATTTT.

The chain couples TRBV7-9 to TRBJ2-1; 12 bases map to TRBD1. This CDR3 spans 15 amino acids. Trimming took 4 bases from V and 10 from J; bases not matched to a gene: 8. The V gene's germline CDR1 is SEHNR and CDR2 FQNEAQ (reference sequence). This CDR3 reads CASSSSGTGGREQFF. CDR3 DNA sequence: TGTGCCAGCAGCTCCTCCGGGACAGGGGGCAGAGAGCAGTTCTTC.

This chain connects TRBV28 to TRBJ1-3, with a tentative D call TRBD1 (5 bases). The CDR3 is 17 amino acids. V gave up 5 bases and J gave up 0 bases, with 17 bases separating them. Germline lookup yields CDR1 MDHEN and CDR2 SYDVKM. The CDR3 DNA reads as TGTGCCAGCAGTGGCGCGGACACGTCCACCTCTGGAAACACCATATATTTT. Encoded protein: CASSGADTSTSGNTIYF.

This chain joins TRBV27 and TRBJ1-2; 7 nucleotides agree with TRBD1. The CDR3 runs to 20 residues. Per germline, CDR1 MNHEY and CDR2 SMNVEV (reference sequence). J lost 2 bases, V lost 6 bases, and 24 bases had no gene match. The CDR3 bases are TGTGCCAGCAGCGATATATTTGGGGATCGGGCAGGGGGGACCAACTATGGCTACACCTTC. This sequence encodes CASSDIFGDRAGGTNYGYTF.

This clone was counted between two and nine times. V gene TRBV5-6 combines with J gene TRBJ2-6, with 9 bases lining up with TRBD1. The CDR3 is 19 amino acids. Germline CDR1 and CDR2: SGHDT and YYEEEE. V lost 0 bases, J lost 0 bases, and 7 bases stayed unmatched. CDR3 sequence (DNA): TGTGCCAGCAGCTTGGCAGGACAGGGGATGAGCTCTGGGGCCAACGTCCTGACTTTC. It encodes CASSLAGQGMSSGANVLTF.